Following are 10 T cell receptor beta chains from one sample sequenced in a study of Graves' ophthalmopathy and Graves' hyperthyroidism. Transcripts of RNA were the source for amplifying TCR beta CDR3 regions. HTBI primers were employed in first-round RT-PCR, then a second-round multiplex PCR followed. TCRdb ran MiXCR on the multiplex PCR reads and lists one entry per CDR3 protein. This sample has about 220,000 distinct CDR3 sequences, with 20% to 25% found just once. The sequenced sample consisted of peripheral blood. The source is a woman aged 45-65 years with Graves' ophthalmopathy.

In this sample, this clonotype turned up many times. The V and J genes are TRBV15 and TRBJ1-5, with D perhaps TRBD1 (5 bases). Germline V gene data show CDR1 as LNHNV and CDR2 as YYDKDF (reference sequence). The CDR3 spans 14 residues. Trimming took 5 bases from V and 5 from J, leaving 13 bases between them. The CDR3 nucleotides are TGTGCCACCAGCGCCCAGGGATGGGATCAGCCCCAGCATTTT. This gives the protein CATSAQGWDQPQHF. Filled out from reference TRBV15 and TRBJ1-5, the complete variable domain reads DAMVIQNPRYQVTQFGKPVTLSCSQTLNHNVMYWYQQKSSQAPKLLFHYYDKDFNNEADTPDNFQSRRPNTSFCFLDIRSPGLGDTAMYLCATSAQGWDQPQHFGDGTRLSIL.

In this sample, this clonotype turned up many times. The V call is TRBV7-2, the J call TRBJ1-5, with D uncertain. This CDR3 contains 13 residues. Germline-derived CDR1 and CDR2 are SGHTA and FQGNSA. The ends were cut back, 3 bases at V and 5 bases at J, with 8 bases in the middle. This chain's CDR3 is CASSLREHQPQHF. In DNA, the CDR3 is TGTGCCAGCAGCTTGCGGGAGCATCAGCCCCAGCATTTT.

This clonotype appeared many times. The chain combines TRBV7-9 with TRBJ1-1; D gene uncertain. The length of the CDR3 is 13 residues. Trimming took 5 bases from V and 1 from J, leaving 8 bases between them. The germline V gene encodes CDR1 SEHNR and CDR2 FQNEAQ (reference sequence). The CDR3 coding sequence is TGTGCCAGCAGCACCGGCCCGAACACTGAAGCTTTCTTT. Protein product: CASSTGPNTEAFF.

CDR3 loop: CASSLRAGGRGNTEAFF. The CDR3 region has the DNA TGTGCCAGCAGCCTCAGGGCGGGGGGCCGAGGGAACACTGAAGCTTTCTTT. V usage is TRBV3-1 and J usage is TRBJ1-1; D is perhaps TRBD1 (6 bases). The CDR3 contains 17 residues. Germline values: CDR1 LGHDT, CDR2 YNNKEL (reference sequence). The ends were cut back, 4 bases at V and 1 base at J, with 19 bases in the middle.

V is TRBV27 and J is TRBJ2-7, with 11 bases fitting TRBD1. Germline V lookup: CDR1 MNHEY, CDR2 SMNVEV (reference sequence). The J segment lost 4 bases and the V segment lost 6 bases, leaving 8 bases of the junction unmatched. The CDR3 sequence is 15 residues long. CDR3 DNA sequence: TGTGCCAGCAGCCGGAAAGGACAGGGGGCTTACGAGCAGTACTTC. Residues: CASSRKGQGAYEQYF.

The chain recombines TRBV24-1 with TRBJ1-5; D unclear. Per the germline V gene, CDR1 is KGHDR and CDR2 is SFDVKD. This CDR3 spans 13 amino acids. Trimming shortened V by 10 bases and J by 4 bases, and 13 bases separated the two germline ends. The DNA for the CDR3 is TGTGCCACTGACGGCGGGCGTAATCAGCCCCAGCATTTT. The encoded protein is CATDGGRNQPQHF.

This clonotype occurred many times. Here the CDR3 reads CASSKHRQETQYF. The DNA of the CDR3 is TGTGCCAGCAGCAAACATAGACAAGAGACCCAGTACTTC. The chain is built from TRBV25-1 and TRBJ2-5; D gene uncertain. The V end lost 6 bases, the J end lost 2 bases, and 10 bases lay between the germline ends. CDR1 is MGHDK and CDR2 is SYGVNS in the germline V gene. The CDR3 extends over 13 amino acids. Drawing the rest from reference TRBV25-1 and TRBJ2-5, the complete variable domain is EADIYQTPRYLVIGTGKKITLECSQTMGHDKMYWYQQDPGMELHLIHYSYGVNSTEKGDLSSESTVSRIRTEHFPLTLESARPSHTSQYLCASSKHRQETQYFGPGTRLLVL.

This clonotype was picked up many times. This chain connects TRBV6-1 to TRBJ1-5; D unclear. The CDR3 length is 14 residues. V was pared by 11 bases and J by 4 bases, with 18 bases between. CDR1 MNHNS and CDR2 SASEGT come from the germline V gene. The CDR3 protein is CACWEAGFNQPQHF. In nucleotides, the CDR3 is TGTGCCTGTTGGGAGGCAGGTTTTAATCAGCCCCAGCATTTT.

This clonotype was seen many times. The chain uses TRBV12-3 or TRBV12-4 and TRBJ2-7; no clear D. There are 12 residues in the CDR3. V lost 5 bases, J lost 7 bases, and 12 bases lay in between. This CDR3 reads CASSPGFREQYF. DNA for the CDR3: TGTGCCAGCAGTCCTGGGTTTAGGGAGCAGTACTTC.

This chain links TRBV6-1 with TRBJ2-5; 10 bases agree with TRBD2. This CDR3 has 14 amino acids. Trimming removed 5 bases from V and 10 bases from J; junction bases left unmatched: 10. Germline loops: CDR1 MNHNS, CDR2 SASEGT. Here the CDR3 reads CASSLAGVSRVQYF. The CDR3 DNA reads TGTGCCAGCAGTCTAGCGGGAGTCAGTCGGGTCCAGTACTTC.